This T cell receptor beta chain appears in the sequencing data of a study of blood T cell repertoires in COVID-19. Data came from immunoSEQ multiplex PCR; TCRdb stores just in-frame clones and leaves some out. This table holds 200,000 to 300,000 clones, around 83% found once. The V gene lost 4 bases and the J gene lost 4 bases, with 10 bases spanning the gap. Germline V gene lookup returns CDR1 SEHNR and CDR2 FQNEAQ (reference sequence). The CDR3 contains 13 residues. This TCR was recovered from a woman older than 75 with acute or convalescent COVID-19. The gene calls are TRBV7-9 and TRBJ1-1; possible D gene TRBD1, 6 bases. Material: peripheral blood. CDR3 in DNA: TGTGCCAGCAGCTCCGGACAGTTCACTGAAGCTTTCTTT. This sequence encodes CASSSGQFTEAFF. The full variable domain, completed using reference TRBV7-9 and TRBJ1-1, is DTGVSQNPRHKITKRGQNVTFRCDPISEHNRLYWYRQTLGQGPEFLTYFQNEAQLEKSRLLSDRFSAERPKGSFSTLEIQRTEQGDSAMYLCASSSGQFTEAFFGQGTRLTVV.